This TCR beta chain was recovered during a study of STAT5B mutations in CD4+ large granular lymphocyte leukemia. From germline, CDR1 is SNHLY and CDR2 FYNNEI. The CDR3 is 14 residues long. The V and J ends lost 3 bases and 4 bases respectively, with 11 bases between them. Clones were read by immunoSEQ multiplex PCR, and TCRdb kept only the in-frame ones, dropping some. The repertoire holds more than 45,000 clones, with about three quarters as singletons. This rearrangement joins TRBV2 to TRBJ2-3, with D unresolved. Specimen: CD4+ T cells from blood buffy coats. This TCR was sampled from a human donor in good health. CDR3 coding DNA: TGTGCCAGCAGTGACACCTGGGGTGCAGATACGCAGTATTTT. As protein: CASSDTWGADTQYF.